Here is one T cell receptor (beta chain) with its context. The data belong to a study of T cell responses to AZD1222 COVID-19 vaccine. Germline CDR1 is SGHTS and CDR2 is YDEGEE. The ends were cut back, 0 bases at V and 0 bases at J, with 13 bases in the middle. This CDR3 is built from 17 residues. Sequencing was performed with immunoSEQ multiplex PCR; in TCRdb, only in-frame clones are kept and a portion is missing. The repertoire holds 140,000 to 150,000 clones, approximately 85% seen once, with less than 9.5% in the top ten. The specimen was peripheral blood, collected on day 0 of AZD1222 vaccination. The gene calls are TRBV5-8 and TRBJ1-3; D ambiguous. The receptor was derived from an adult in good health. This CDR3 reads CASSLGLVSNSGNTIYF. In DNA, the CDR3 is TGTGCCAGCAGCTTGGGTCTGGTGTCCAACTCTGGAAACACCATATATTTT.